This T cell receptor beta chain comes out of a study of blood T cells in healthy people across ages. For this clonotype: Antigen unknown.

The CDR3 is 13 amino acids. V was trimmed by 6 bases and J by 4 bases, leaving 13 bases between them. In germline, CDR1 is MNHNS, CDR2 SASEGT. The use of a sample-barcoded 5' primer and a J-beta primer mix characterized a second PCR of roughly 6 to 11 cycles. TCRdb called the 5' RACE reads again in MiXCR, with one record for every CDR3 protein. Here the sample spans 1,500,000 or so distinct CDR3 sequences, less than 45% being singletons. Study conclusions and caveats: Per million T cells, the diversity of TCR beta decreased roughly linearly as age advanced.

The chain has TRBV6-1 and TRBJ2-7, with a possible D match to TRBD1 (5 bases). The specimen sequenced was blood. The receptor was isolated from a woman between 18 and 29 years old in good health. The CDR3 region is CASRGASVYEQYF. The CDR3 DNA follows: TGTGCCAGCAGAGGGGCCAGCGTTTACGAGCAGTACTTC.